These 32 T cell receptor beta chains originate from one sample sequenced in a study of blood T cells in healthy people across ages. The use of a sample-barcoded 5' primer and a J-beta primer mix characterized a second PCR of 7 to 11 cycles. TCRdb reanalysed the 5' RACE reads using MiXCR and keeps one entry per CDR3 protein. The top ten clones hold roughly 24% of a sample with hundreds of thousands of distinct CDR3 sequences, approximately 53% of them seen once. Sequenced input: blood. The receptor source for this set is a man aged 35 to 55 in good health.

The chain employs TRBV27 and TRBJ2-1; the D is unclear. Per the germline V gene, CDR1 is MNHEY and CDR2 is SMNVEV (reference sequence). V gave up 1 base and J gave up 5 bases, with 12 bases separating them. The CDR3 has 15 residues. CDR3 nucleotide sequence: TGTGCCAGCAGTTTATTCGGTCAGTTAGACAATGAGCAGTTCTTC. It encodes CASSLFGQLDNEQFF.

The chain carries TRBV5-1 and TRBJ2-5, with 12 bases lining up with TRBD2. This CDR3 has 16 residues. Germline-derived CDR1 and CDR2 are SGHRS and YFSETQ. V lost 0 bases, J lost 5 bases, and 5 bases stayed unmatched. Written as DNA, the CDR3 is TGCGCCAGCAGCTTGGGACTAGCGGGAGAGGGGGAGACCCAGTACTTC. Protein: CASSLGLAGEGETQYF.

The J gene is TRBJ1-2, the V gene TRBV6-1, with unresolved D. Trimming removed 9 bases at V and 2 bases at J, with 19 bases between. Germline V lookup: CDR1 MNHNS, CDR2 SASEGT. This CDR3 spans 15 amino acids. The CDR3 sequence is CASNHRTVLNYGYTF. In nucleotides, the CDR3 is TGTGCCAGTAACCATAGGACGGTTTTGAACTATGGCTACACCTTC.

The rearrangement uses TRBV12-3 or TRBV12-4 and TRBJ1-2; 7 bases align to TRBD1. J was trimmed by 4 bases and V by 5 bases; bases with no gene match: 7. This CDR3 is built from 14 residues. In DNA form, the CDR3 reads TGTGCCAGCAGTACAGACAGGGAAAGCTATGGCTACACCTTC. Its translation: CASSTDRESYGYTF.

CDR3 in DNA: TGTGCCAGCAGTTACTCACTGGGGACAGGGGTCGGCGAGCAGTACTTC. Residues: CASSYSLGTGVGEQYF. V and J are TRBV6-5 and TRBJ2-5, with TRBD1 matching over 10 bases. The J call may be in error: the DNA end matches TRBJ2-7 better. CDR3 length: 16 residues. The germline CDR1 and CDR2 sequences are MNHEY and SVGAGI.

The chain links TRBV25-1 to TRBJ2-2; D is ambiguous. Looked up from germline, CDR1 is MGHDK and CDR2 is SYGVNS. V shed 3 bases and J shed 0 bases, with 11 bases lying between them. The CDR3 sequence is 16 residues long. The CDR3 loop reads CASSDSEHSNTGELFF. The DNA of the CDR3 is TGTGCCAGCAGTGATTCCGAACACTCGAACACCGGGGAGCTGTTTTTT.

CDR3 loop: CASSLGTQTDEQYF. As DNA, the CDR3 is TGTGCCAGCAGCCTCGGGACCCAAACCGACGAGCAGTACTTC. The chain couples TRBV13 to TRBJ2-7; TRBD1 or TRBD2 may be the D gene (5 bases each). Trimming cost V 5 bases and J 5 bases, with 16 bases left between them. The CDR3 sequence is 14 residues long. CDR1 and CDR2 from the germline V gene are PRHDT and FYEKMQ (reference sequence).

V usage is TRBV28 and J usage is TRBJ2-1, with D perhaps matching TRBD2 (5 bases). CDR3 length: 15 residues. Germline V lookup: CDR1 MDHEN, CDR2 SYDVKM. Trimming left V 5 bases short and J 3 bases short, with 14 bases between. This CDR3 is CASSSSLANYNEQFF. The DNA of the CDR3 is TGTGCCAGCAGTAGCTCATTAGCGAACTACAATGAGCAGTTCTTC.

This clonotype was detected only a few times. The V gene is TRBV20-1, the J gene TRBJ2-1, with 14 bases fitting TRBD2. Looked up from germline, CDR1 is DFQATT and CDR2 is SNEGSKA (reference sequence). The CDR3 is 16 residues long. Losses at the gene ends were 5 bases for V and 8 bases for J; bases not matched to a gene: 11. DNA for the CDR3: TGCAGTGCTGGTAGCCGTAGACTAGCGGGGGGGGATGAGCAGTTCTTC. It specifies CSAGSRRLAGGDEQFF.

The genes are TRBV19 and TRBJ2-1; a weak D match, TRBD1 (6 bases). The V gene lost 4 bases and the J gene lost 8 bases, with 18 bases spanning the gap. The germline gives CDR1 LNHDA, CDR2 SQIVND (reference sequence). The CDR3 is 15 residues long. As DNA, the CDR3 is TGTGCCAGTAGTAGACGGGACACCCTAACTGATGAGCAGTTCTTC. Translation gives CASSRRDTLTDEQFF.

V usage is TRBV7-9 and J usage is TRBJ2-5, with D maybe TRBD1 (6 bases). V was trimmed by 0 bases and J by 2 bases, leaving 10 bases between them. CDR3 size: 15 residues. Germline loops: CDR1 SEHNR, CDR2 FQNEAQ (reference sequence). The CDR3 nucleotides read TGTGCCAGCAGCTTAGCCTGGACAGAACAAGAGACCCAGTACTTC. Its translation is CASSLAWTEQETQYF.

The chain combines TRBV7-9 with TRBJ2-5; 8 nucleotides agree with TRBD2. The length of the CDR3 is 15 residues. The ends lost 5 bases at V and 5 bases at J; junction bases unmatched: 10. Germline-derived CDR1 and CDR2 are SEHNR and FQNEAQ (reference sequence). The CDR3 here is CASSRTSGPGETQYF. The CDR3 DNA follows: TGTGCCAGCAGCCGAACTAGCGGCCCGGGGGAGACCCAGTACTTC.

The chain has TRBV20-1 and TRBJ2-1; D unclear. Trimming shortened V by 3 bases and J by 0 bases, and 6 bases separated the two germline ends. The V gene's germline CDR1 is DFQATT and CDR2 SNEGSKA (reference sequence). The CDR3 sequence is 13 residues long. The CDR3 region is CSASRGSYNEQFF. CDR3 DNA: TGCAGTGCTAGTAGAGGCTCCTACAATGAGCAGTTCTTC.

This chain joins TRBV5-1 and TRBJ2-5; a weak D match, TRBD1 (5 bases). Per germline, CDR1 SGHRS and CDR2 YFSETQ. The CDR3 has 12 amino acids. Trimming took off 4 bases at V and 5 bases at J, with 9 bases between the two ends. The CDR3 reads CASSQDTETQYF. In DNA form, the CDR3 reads TGCGCCAGCAGCCAGGACACGGAGACCCAGTACTTC.

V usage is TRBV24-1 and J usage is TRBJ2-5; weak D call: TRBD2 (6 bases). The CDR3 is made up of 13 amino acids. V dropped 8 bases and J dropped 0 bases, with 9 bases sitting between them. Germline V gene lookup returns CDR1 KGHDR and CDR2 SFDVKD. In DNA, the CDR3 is TGTGCCACCATGGGACTGGACCAAGAGACCCAGTACTTC. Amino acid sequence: CATMGLDQETQYF.

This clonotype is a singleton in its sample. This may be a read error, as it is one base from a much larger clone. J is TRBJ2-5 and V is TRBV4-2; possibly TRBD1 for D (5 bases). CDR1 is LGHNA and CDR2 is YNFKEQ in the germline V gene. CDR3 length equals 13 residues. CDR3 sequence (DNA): TGTACCAGCAGCCAAGCAGGGCAAGAGACCCAGTACTTC. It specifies CTSSQAGQETQYF.

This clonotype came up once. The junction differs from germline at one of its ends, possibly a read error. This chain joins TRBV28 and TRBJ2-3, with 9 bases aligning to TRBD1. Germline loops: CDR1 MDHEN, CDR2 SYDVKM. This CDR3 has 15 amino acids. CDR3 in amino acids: CACSLGQGHTDTRYF. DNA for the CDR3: TGTGCCTGCAGTTTAGGACAGGGGCACACAGATACGCGGTATTTT.

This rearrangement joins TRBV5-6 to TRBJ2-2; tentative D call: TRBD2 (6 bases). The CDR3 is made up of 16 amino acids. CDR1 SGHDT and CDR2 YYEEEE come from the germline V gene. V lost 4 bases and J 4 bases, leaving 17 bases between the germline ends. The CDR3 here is CASSPDIWRATGELFF. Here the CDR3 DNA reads TGTGCCAGCAGCCCCGATATATGGAGGGCCACCGGGGAGCTGTTTTTT.

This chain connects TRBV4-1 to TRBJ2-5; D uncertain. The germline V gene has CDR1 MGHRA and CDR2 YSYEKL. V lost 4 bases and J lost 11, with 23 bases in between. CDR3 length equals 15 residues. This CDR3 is CASSPPNGGDLEQYF. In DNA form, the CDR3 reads TGCGCCAGCAGCCCGCCCAACGGTGGGGATTTGGAGCAGTACTTC.

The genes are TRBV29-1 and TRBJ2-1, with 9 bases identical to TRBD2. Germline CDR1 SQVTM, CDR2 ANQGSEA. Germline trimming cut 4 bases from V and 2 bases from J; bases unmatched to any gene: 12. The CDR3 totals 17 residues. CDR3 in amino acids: CSVVMGASGNTYNEQFF. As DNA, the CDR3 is TGCAGCGTTGTAATGGGGGCTAGCGGGAATACCTACAATGAGCAGTTCTTC.

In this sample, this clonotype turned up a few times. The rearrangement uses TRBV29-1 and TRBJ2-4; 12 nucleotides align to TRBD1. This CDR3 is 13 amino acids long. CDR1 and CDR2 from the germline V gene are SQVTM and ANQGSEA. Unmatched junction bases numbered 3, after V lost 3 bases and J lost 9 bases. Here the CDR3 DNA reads TGCAGCGTTGAGGGACAGGGGGCGGTCATTCAGTACTTC. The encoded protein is CSVEGQGAVIQYF.

CDR3 protein: CASSLFHAGTGVDEQYF. In DNA, the CDR3 is TGTGCCAGCAGCTTGTTCCATGCAGGGACAGGGGTTGACGAGCAGTACTTC. The chain is built from TRBV5-5 and TRBJ2-7; 10 bases map to TRBD1. The germline V gene encodes CDR1 SGHKS and CDR2 YYEKEE (reference sequence). The junction had 12 bases not matched to a gene; V was cut back by 1 base and J by 5 bases. The CDR3 extends over 17 amino acids.

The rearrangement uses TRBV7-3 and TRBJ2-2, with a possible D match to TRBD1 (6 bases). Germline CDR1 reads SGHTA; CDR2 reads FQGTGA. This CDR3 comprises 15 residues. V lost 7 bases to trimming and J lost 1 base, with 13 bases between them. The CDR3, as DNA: TGTGCCAGCACAAAAGGGACATTGAACACCGGGGAGCTGTTTTTT. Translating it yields CASTKGTLNTGELFF.

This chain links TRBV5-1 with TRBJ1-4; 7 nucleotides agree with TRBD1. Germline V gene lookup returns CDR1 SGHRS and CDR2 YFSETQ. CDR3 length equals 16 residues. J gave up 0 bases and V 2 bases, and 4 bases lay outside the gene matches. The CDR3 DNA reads TGCGCCAGCAGCTTAGTCGGGACAGCAACTAATGAAAAACTGTTTTTT. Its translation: CASSLVGTATNEKLFF. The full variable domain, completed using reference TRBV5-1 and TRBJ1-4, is KAGVTQTPRYLIKTRGQQVTLSCSPISGHRSVSWYQQTPGQGLQFLFEYFSETQRNKGNFPGRFSGRQFSNSRSEMNVSTLELGDSALYLCASSLVGTATNEKLFFGSGTQLSVL.

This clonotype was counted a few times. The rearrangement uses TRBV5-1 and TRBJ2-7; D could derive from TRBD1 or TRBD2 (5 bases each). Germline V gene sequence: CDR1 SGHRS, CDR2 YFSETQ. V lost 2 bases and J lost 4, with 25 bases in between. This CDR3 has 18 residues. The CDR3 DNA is TGCGCCAGCAGCTTCACGGCCTTGGGCACAGGTTCGGGATACGAGCAGTACTTC. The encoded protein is CASSFTALGTGSGYEQYF.

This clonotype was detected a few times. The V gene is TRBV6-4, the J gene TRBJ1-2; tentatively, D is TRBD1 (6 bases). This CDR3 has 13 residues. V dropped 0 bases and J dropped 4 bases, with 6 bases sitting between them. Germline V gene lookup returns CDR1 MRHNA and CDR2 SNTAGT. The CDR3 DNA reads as TGTGCCAGCAGTGACTCCAGGGGCTATGGCTACACCTTC. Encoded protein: CASSDSRGYGYTF.

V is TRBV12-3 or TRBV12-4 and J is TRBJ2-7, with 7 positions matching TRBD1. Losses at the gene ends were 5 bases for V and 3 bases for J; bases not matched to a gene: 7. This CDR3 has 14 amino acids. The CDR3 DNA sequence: TGTGCCAGCAGTCCACAACAGGGGAGCTACGAGCAGTACTTC. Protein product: CASSPQQGSYEQYF.

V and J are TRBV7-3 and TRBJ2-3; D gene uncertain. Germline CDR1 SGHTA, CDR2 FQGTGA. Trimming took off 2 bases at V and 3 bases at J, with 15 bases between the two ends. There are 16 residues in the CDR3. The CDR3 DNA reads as TGTGCCAGCAGCTTATATGCTAGTGTGAGGACAGATACGCAGTATTTT. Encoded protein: CASSLYASVRTDTQYF. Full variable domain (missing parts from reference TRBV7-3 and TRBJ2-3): GAGVSQTPSNKVTEKGKYVELRCDPISGHTALYWYRQSLGQGPEFLIYFQGTGAADDSGLPNDRFFAVRPEGSVSTLKIQRTERGDSAVYLCASSLYASVRTDTQYFGPGTRLTVL.

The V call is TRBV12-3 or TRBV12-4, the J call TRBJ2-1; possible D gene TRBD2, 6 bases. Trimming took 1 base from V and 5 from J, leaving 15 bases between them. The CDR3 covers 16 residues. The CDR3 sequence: CASSLGDGGINNEQFF. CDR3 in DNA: TGTGCCAGCAGTTTAGGGGACGGAGGGATAAACAATGAGCAGTTCTTC.

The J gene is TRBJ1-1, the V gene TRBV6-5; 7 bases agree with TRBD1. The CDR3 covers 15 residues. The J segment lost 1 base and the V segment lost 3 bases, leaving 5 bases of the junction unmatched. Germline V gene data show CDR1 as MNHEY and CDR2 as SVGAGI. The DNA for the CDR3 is TGTGCCAGCAGTTATCTCCGGACAGGGAACACTGAAGCTTTCTTT. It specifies CASSYLRTGNTEAFF.

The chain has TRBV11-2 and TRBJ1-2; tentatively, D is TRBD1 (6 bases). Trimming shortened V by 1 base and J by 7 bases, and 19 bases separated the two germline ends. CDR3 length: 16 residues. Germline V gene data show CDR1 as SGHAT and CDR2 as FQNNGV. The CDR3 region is CASSLAAPGGRGGYTF. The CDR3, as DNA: TGTGCCAGCAGCTTAGCGGCTCCGGGGGGGCGCGGTGGCTACACCTTC.

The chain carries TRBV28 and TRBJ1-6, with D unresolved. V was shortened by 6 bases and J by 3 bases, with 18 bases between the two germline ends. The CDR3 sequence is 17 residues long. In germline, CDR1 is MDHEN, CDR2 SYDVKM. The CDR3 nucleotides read TGTGCCAGCAGAATCACATTTCGAGGCAGCTATAATTCACCCCTCCACTTT. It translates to CASRITFRGSYNSPLHF.